Shown below are 14 T cell receptor beta chains from a single sample sequenced in a study of blood T cell repertoires in COVID-19. This table comes from immunoSEQ multiplex PCR, and its TCRdb copy is limited to in-frame clones, with some not included. The sample contains roughly 260,000 clones, more than 90% of which appear only once. Sequenced input: peripheral blood. These receptors all come from a person aged 18 to 30 with COVID-19, enrolled during active disease.

This clone was detected once. The gene calls are TRBV6-4 and TRBJ1-1, with D unresolved. The CDR3 is 15 amino acids. Trimming shortened V by 6 bases and J by 0 bases, and 14 bases separated the two germline ends. Per the germline V gene, CDR1 is MRHNA and CDR2 is SNTAGT. The CDR3 here is CASSARSGMNTEAFF. CDR3 in DNA: TGTGCCAGCAGCGCCCGGAGCGGGATGAACACTGAAGCTTTCTTT.

The chain employs TRBV9 and TRBJ2-3; 12 bases are a match to TRBD2. The junction had 2 bases not matched to a gene; V was cut back by 0 bases and J by 3 bases. Per the germline V gene, CDR1 is SGDLS and CDR2 is YYNGEE. This CDR3 region has 16 residues. CDR3 residues: CASSVGLAGGTDTQYF. DNA for the CDR3: TGTGCCAGCAGCGTAGGGCTAGCGGGAGGGACAGATACGCAGTATTTT.

This clone was observed a few times. V is TRBV19 and J is TRBJ1-3; D possibly corresponds to TRBD1 (6 bases). CDR1 and CDR2 from the germline V gene are LNHDA and SQIVND (reference sequence). V shed 3 bases and J shed 4 bases, with 13 bases lying between them. The CDR3 covers 15 residues. The CDR3 is CASSMGATLGNTIYF. The CDR3 nucleotides are TGTGCCAGTAGTATGGGGGCTACCCTCGGAAACACCATATATTTT.

The chain combines TRBV11-3 with TRBJ2-3, with TRBD2 matching 9 bases. This CDR3 region has 17 residues. Germline CDR1 is SGHNT and CDR2 is YENEEA. Germline trimming cut 1 base from V and 3 bases from J; bases unmatched to any gene: 8. CDR3 bases: TGTGCCAGCAGCTTAGGGTTGGCGGGAGGGCCGACAGATACGCAGTATTTT. Its protein product is CASSLGLAGGPTDTQYF.

This sequence joins TRBV7-2 and TRBJ2-1; 7 bases fit TRBD2. With V trimmed by 3 bases and J by 6 bases, 8 bases remained unmatched. The CDR3 is 15 amino acids. CDR1 and CDR2 from the germline V gene are SGHTA and FQGNSA. The CDR3 coding sequence is TGTGCCAGCAGCTTTTCGGGAGGAACGGGCAATGAGCAGTTCTTC. This encodes CASSFSGGTGNEQFF.

The chain links TRBV3-1 (or the pseudogene TRBV3-2) to TRBJ1-5, with TRBD1 matching 10 bases. There are 15 residues in the CDR3. The junction had 7 bases not matched to a gene; V was cut back by 4 bases and J by 7 bases. Germline-derived CDR1 and CDR2 are LGHDT and YNNKEL (reference sequence). Here the CDR3 DNA reads TGTGCCAGCAGCCGGAGGGGGACAGGGGAGCAGCCCCAGCATTTT. Its protein is CASSRRGTGEQPQHF.

The chain is built from TRBV6-1 and TRBJ2-3, with 14 bases matching TRBD2. The CDR3 extends over 16 amino acids. Germline CDR1 reads MNHNS; CDR2 reads SASEGT. Trimming cost V 3 bases and J 7 bases; bases outside gene matches: 6. This chain's CDR3 is CASSEGLAGEGHTQYF. The CDR3 nucleotides are TGTGCCAGCAGTGAGGGACTAGCGGGAGAGGGTCATACGCAGTATTTT.

This rearrangement joins TRBV4-1 to TRBJ2-7; no clear D. The CDR3 has 15 residues. The ends were cut back, 0 bases at V and 0 bases at J, with 9 bases in the middle. From germline, CDR1 is MGHRA and CDR2 YSYEKL. CDR3 sequence (DNA): TGCGCCAGCAGCCAAGAGACGGGTAGCTCCTACGAGCAGTACTTC. Translated, it gives CASSQETGSSYEQYF.

The gene calls are TRBV20-1 and TRBJ2-1; a weak D match, TRBD2 (5 bases). Per the germline V gene, CDR1 is DFQATT and CDR2 is SNEGSKA (reference sequence). The CDR3 contains 11 residues. The V end lost 3 bases, the J end lost 15 bases, and 15 bases lay between the germline ends. The chain's CDR3 is CSARPDSRLFF. CDR3 coding DNA: TGCAGTGCTAGGCCGGACTCACGGCTGTTCTTC.

This clone was observed a few times. This chain uses TRBV4-2 with TRBJ2-1, with 7 positions matching TRBD1. V gave up 1 base and J gave up 0 bases; unmatched junction bases: 9. In germline, CDR1 is LGHNA, CDR2 YNFKEQ. This CDR3 is 18 amino acids long. CDR3 residues: CASSQGAGGESSYNEQFF. The DNA for the CDR3 is TGTGCCAGCAGCCAAGGGGCAGGGGGTGAAAGCTCCTACAATGAGCAGTTCTTC.

The chain carries TRBV7-2 and TRBJ2-2; D not certain. V shed 1 base and J shed 4 bases, with 7 bases lying between them. CDR3 length: 14 residues. Germline lookup yields CDR1 SGHTA and CDR2 FQGNSA. The CDR3: CASSLDTGTGELFF. The CDR3 region has the DNA TGTGCCAGCAGCTTAGATACGGGCACCGGGGAGCTGTTTTTT. The full variable domain, its missing parts supplied by reference TRBV7-2 and TRBJ2-2, is GAGVSQSPSNKVTEKGKDVELRCDPISGHTALYWYRQSLGQGLEFLIYFQGNSAPDKSGLPSDRFSAERTGGSVSTLTIQRTQQEDSAVYLCASSLDTGTGELFFGEGSRLTVL.

This sequence joins TRBV5-4 and TRBJ2-1, with 8 bases that match TRBD2. After removal of 0 bases from V and 5 bases from J, the junction contained 4 bases not matched to a gene. In germline, CDR1 is SGHNT, CDR2 YYREEE (reference sequence). The CDR3 spans 15 residues. The CDR3 sequence: CASSLELAGNNEQFF. The CDR3 bases are TGTGCCAGCAGCTTGGAGCTAGCGGGTAACAATGAGCAGTTCTTC.

This clone was recorded once. The gene calls are TRBV12-3 or TRBV12-4 and TRBJ2-5; 7 bases are shared with TRBD2. Trimming removed 7 bases from V and 6 bases from J; junction bases left unmatched: 8. This CDR3 is built from 13 residues. The DNA for the CDR3 is TGTGCCAGCACTAACGGGGGGACGCAGACCCAGTACTTC. Its protein is CASTNGGTQTQYF.

The chain carries TRBV4-1 and TRBJ1-1; tentative D call: TRBD1 (5 bases). The CDR3 runs to 15 residues. CDR1 is MGHRA and CDR2 is YSYEKL in the germline V gene. The germline V and J ends were trimmed by 1 base and 2 bases, with 11 bases remaining between them. CDR3 DNA: TGCGCCAGCAGCCAAGGGGTAGGGGTAAACACTGAAGCTTTCTTT. Its protein is CASSQGVGVNTEAFF.